This TCR beta chain was captured in a study of shared clonotypes between healthy human individuals. V was pared by 7 bases and J by 7 bases, with 17 bases between. This CDR3 contains 13 residues. Germline V lookup: CDR1 SQVTM, CDR2 ANQGSEA. Over several immunoSEQ plates, each subset's genomic DNA was distributed in even portions. Per the original methods: ImmunoSEQ only sent back junction sequences with no quality scores, so filtering was done differently. The method was immunoSEQ multiplex PCR; TCRdb's version includes in-frame clones alone and lacks a portion of them. That table furnishes V, J and clone size, whereas the DNA furnished D and trimming. Of roughly 1,100,000 clones listed, about 75% are singletons.

Sequencing used memory CD4+ T cells sorted from blood. The subset here: CD45RA-negative fraction. The rearrangement links TRBV29-1 to TRBJ2-1; D not certain. This clonotype was sampled from a man aged 18 to 30 in good health. The DNA of the CDR3 is TGCAGCGATTCGGTTGTACTGGGAAATGAGCAGTTCTTC. Protein: CSDSVVLGNEQFF.